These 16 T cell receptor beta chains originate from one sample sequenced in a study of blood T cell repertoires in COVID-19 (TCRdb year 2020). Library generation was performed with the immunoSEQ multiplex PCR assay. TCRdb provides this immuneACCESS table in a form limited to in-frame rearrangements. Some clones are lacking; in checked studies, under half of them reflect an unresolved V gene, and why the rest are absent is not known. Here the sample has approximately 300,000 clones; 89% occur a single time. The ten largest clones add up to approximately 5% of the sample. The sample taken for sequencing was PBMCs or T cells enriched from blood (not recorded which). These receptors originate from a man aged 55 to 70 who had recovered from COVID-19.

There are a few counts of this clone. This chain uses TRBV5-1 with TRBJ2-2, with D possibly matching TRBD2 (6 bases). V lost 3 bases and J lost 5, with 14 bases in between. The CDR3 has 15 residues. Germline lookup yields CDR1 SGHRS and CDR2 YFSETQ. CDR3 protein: CASSYRTGETGELFF. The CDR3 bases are TGCGCCAGCAGCTACCGGACGGGGGAAACCGGGGAGCTGTTTTTT.

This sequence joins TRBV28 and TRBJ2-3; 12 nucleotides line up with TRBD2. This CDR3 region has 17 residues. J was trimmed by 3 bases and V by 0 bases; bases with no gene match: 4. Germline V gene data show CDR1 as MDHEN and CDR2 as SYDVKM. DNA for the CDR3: TGTGCCAGCAGTTTATGGGCTAGCGGGAGGGCTACAGATACGCAGTATTTT. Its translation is CASSLWASGRATDTQYF.

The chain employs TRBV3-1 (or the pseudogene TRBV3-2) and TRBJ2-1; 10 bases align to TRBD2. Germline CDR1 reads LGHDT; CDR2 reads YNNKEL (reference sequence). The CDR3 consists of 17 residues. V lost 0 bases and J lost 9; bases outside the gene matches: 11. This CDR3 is CASSQDRLAGEGPEQFF. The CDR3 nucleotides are TGTGCCAGCAGCCAAGATCGACTAGCGGGTGAAGGCCCTGAGCAGTTCTTC.

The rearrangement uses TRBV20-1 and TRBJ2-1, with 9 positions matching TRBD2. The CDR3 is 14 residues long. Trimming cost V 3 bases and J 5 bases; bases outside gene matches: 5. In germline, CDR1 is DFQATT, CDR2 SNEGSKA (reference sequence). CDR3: CSASSREGNNEQFF. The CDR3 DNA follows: TGCAGTGCTAGTTCGCGGGAGGGGAACAATGAGCAGTTCTTC.

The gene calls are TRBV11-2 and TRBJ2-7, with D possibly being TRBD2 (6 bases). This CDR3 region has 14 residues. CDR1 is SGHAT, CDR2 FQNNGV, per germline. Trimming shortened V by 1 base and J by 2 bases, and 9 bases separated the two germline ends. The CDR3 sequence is CASSLGGGTYEQYF. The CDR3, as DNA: TGTGCCAGCAGCTTAGGAGGCGGGACCTACGAGCAGTACTTC.

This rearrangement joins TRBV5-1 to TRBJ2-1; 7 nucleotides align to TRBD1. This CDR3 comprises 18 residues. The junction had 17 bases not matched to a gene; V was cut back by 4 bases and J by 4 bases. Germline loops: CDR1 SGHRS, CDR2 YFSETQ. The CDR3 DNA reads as TGCGCCAGCAGCCTGAAGGGGGCGTCTAGTCCCCAGTACAATGAGCAGTTCTTC. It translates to CASSLKGASSPQYNEQFF.

CDR3 bases: TGTGCCAGCAGCTTAGGGGGAGCTAACTATGGCTACACCTTC. This encodes CASSLGGANYGYTF. The J gene is TRBJ1-2, the V gene TRBV7-2; D is ambiguous. V shed 1 base and J shed 0 bases, with 6 bases lying between them. The V gene's germline CDR1 is SGHTA and CDR2 FQGNSA. This CDR3 is 14 amino acids long.

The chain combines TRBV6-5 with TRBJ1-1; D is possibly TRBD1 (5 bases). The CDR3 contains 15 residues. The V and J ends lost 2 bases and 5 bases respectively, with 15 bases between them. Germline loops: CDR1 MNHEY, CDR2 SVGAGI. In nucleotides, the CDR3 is TGTGCCAGCAGTTACATCAGGGTGGAGGGGACTGAAGCTTTCTTT. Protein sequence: CASSYIRVEGTEAFF.

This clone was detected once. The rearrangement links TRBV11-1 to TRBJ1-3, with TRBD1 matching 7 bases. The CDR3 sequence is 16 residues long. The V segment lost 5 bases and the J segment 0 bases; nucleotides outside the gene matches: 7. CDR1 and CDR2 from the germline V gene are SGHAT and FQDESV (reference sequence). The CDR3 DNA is TGTGCCAGCAGCCTGACAGGGCTTTTCTCTGGAAACACCATATATTTT. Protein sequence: CASSLTGLFSGNTIYF. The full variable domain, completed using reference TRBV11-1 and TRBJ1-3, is EAEVAQSPRYKITEKSQAVAFWCDPISGHATLYWYRQILGQGPELLVQFQDESVVDDSQLPKDRFSAERLKGVDSTLKIQPAELGDSAMYLCASSLTGLFSGNTIYFGEGSWLTVV.

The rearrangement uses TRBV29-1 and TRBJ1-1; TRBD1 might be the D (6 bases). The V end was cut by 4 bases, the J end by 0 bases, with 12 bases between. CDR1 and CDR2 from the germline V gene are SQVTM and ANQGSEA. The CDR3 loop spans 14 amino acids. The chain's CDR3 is CSVGKGGMNTEAFF. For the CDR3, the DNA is TGCAGCGTTGGAAAGGGGGGGATGAACACTGAAGCTTTCTTT.

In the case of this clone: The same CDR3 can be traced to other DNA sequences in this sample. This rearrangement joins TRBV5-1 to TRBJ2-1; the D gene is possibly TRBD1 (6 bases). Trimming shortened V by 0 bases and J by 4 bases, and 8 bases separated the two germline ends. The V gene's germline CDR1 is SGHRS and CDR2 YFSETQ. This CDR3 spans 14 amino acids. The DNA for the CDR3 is TGCGCCAGCAGCTTGGGACAGGAGTACAATGAGCAGTTCTTC. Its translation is CASSLGQEYNEQFF.

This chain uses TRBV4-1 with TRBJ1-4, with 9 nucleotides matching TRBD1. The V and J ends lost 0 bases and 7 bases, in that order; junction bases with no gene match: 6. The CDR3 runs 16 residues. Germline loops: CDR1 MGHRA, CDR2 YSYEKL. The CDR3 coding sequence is TGCGCCAGCAGCCAAGATCTAGACAGGGGGTTTGAAAAACTGTTTTTT. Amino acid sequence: CASSQDLDRGFEKLFF.

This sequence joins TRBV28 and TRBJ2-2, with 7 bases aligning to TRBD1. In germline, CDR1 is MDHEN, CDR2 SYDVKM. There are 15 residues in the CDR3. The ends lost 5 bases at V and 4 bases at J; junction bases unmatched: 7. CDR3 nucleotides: TGTGCCAGCAGTCGAGCAGGGGGTGGCACCGGGGAGCTGTTTTTT. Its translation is CASSRAGGGTGELFF.

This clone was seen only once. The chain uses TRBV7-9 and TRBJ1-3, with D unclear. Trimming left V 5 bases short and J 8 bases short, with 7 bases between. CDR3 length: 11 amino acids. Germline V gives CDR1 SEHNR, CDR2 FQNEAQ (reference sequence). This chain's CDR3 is CASSPGDTIYF. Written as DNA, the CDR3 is TGTGCCAGCAGCCCGGGTGACACCATATATTTT.

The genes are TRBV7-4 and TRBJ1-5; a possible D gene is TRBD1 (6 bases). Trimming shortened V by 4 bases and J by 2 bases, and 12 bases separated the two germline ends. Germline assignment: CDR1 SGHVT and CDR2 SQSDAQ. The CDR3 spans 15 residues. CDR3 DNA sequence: TGTGCCAGCAGCTCACAGGGATTCGGCAATCAGCCCCAGCATTTT. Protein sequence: CASSSQGFGNQPQHF.

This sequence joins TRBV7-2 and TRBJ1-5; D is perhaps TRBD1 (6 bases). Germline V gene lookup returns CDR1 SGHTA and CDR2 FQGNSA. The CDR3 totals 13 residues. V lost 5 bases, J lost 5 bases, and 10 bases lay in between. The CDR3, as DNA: TGTGCCAGCAGCCTTAACAGGGATCAGCCCCAGCATTTT. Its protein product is CASSLNRDQPQHF. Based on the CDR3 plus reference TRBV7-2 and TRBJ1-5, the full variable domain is GAGVSQSPSNKVTEKGKDVELRCDPISGHTALYWYRQSLGQGLEFLIYFQGNSAPDKSGLPSDRFSAERTGGSVSTLTIQRTQQEDSAVYLCASSLNRDQPQHFGDGTRLSIL.